A selection of T cell receptor beta chains follows, all from one sample in a study of blood T cell repertoires in COVID-19. This table comes from immunoSEQ multiplex PCR, and its TCRdb copy is limited to in-frame clones, with some not included. This table holds tens of thousands of clones, less than 90% found once. The sequenced material came from peripheral blood. The source of these receptors is a man in his 60s with acute or convalescent COVID-19. Both conserved end residues are part of each CDR3. The D gene is left open where the match is weak. Only some rows state a clone size, as once, few, many or a class for expanded clones.

J: TRBJ1-1; size: once; D: NA; V: TRBV4-1; DNA: TGCGCCAGCAGCCAAGAGTATCGGGGGGTAAACACTGAAGCTTTCTTT; CDR3: CASSQEYRGVNTEAFF
J: TRBJ1-1; size: NA; D: NA; V: TRBV2; DNA: TGTGCCACAGCCCTAAGAGGGTCGAACACTGAAGCTTTCTTT; CDR3: CATALRGSNTEAFF
J: TRBJ2-3; size: NA; D: NA; V: TRBV5-4; DNA: TGTGCCAGCAGCCCCGGGCGTGGACGGAGGTCCACAGATACGCAGTATTTT; CDR3: CASSPGRGRRSTDTQYF
J: TRBJ2-7; size: NA; D: NA; V: TRBV5-1; DNA: TGCGCCAGCAGCTTAGGGACTGACAGGGTTTTTTCCTACGAGCAGTACTTC; CDR3: CASSLGTDRVFSYEQYF
J: TRBJ2-7; size: NA; D: NA; V: TRBV7-2; DNA: TGTGCCAGCAGCTTAGGACAGGCCCAGGGGCAGTACTTC; CDR3: CASSLGQAQGQYF
J: TRBJ2-3; size: NA; D: NA; V: TRBV13; DNA: TGTGCCGTTGGGGGGACTAGCACAGATACGCAGTATTTT; CDR3: CAVGGTSTDTQYF
J: TRBJ2-1; size: NA; D: TRBD1; V: TRBV10-3; DNA: TGTGCCATCGCCCTTACGGGACAGTACAATGAGCAGTTCTTC; CDR3: CAIALTGQYNEQFF
J: TRBJ1-6; size: medium-sized; D: NA; V: TRBV5-1; DNA: TGCGCCAACCAGACAGCCTTTGGGAATTCACCCCTCCACTTT; CDR3: CANQTAFGNSPLHF
J: TRBJ2-6; size: few; D: NA; V: TRBV2; DNA: TGTGCCAGCAGTGATGGATTCGGCAGGAACTCTGGGGCCAACGTCCTGACTTTC; CDR3: CASSDGFGRNSGANVLTF
J: TRBJ2-3; size: NA; D: NA; V: TRBV4-2; DNA: TGTGCCAGCAGCCAAGATGGGCAGGCCCAGGCTGGCACAGATACGCAGTATTTT; CDR3: CASSQDGQAQAGTDTQYF
J: TRBJ2-3; size: NA; D: TRBD2; V: TRBV5-4; DNA: TGTGCCAGCAGCCTGAGACTAGCGGGGGTTGGGACAGATACGCAGTATTTT; CDR3: CASSLRLAGVGTDTQYF
J: TRBJ2-3; size: NA; D: TRBD1; V: TRBV7-2; DNA: TGTGCCAGCAGCAAGGACAGGGCCTCCACAGATACGCAGTATTTT; CDR3: CASSKDRASTDTQYF
J: TRBJ2-7; size: NA; D: TRBD2; V: TRBV4-2; DNA: TGTGCCAGCAGCCATAAGCCCAGCGGGGACCCCTACGAGCAGTACTTC; CDR3: CASSHKPSGDPYEQYF
J: TRBJ1-2; size: NA; D: NA; V: TRBV5-4; DNA: TGTGCCAGCAGCTTGGGCGGGCCCTCTAACTATGGCTACACCTTC; CDR3: CASSLGGPSNYGYTF
J: TRBJ1-5; size: NA; D: TRBD1; V: TRBV4-3; DNA: TGCGCCAGCAGCCCCGGGCAGGGGGCGAGGGGCCAGCCCCAGCATTTT; CDR3: CASSPGQGARGQPQHF
J: TRBJ2-1; size: NA; D: NA; V: TRBV12-3/TRBV12-4; DNA: TGTGCCAGCAGTTCTAGGTATGAGCAGTTCTTC; CDR3: CASSSRYEQFF
J: TRBJ2-7; size: NA; D: TRBD1; V: TRBV6-5; DNA: TGTGCCAGCAGTTGGGAGACAGGGTCCTACGAGCAGTACTTC; CDR3: CASSWETGSYEQYF
J: TRBJ1-2; size: NA; D: TRBD1; V: TRBV6-6; DNA: TGTGCCAGCAGACGGACAGGGATAACTAACTATGGCTACACCTTC; CDR3: CASRRTGITNYGYTF
J: TRBJ2-1; size: NA; D: NA; V: TRBV27; DNA: TGTGCCAGCAGTTCTCAGGGCTACAATGAGCAGTTCTTC; CDR3: CASSSQGYNEQFF
J: TRBJ2-1; size: NA; D: TRBD2; V: TRBV7-9; DNA: TGTGCCAGCAGTCGACTAGCGGGAGGTTACAATGAGCAGTTCTTC; CDR3: CASSRLAGGYNEQFF
J: TRBJ2-3; size: NA; D: TRBD2; V: TRBV30; DNA: TGTGCCTGGAGTGTACTAGCGGCTAGCACAGATACGCAGTATTTT; CDR3: CAWSVLAASTDTQYF
J: TRBJ2-2; size: NA; D: TRBD1; V: TRBV6-4; DNA: TGTGCCAGCAGACGACAGGGTGACACCGGGGAGCTGTTTTTT; CDR3: CASRRQGDTGELFF
J: TRBJ1-6; size: NA; D: NA; V: TRBV11-2; DNA: TGTGCCAGCAGCTCACCGACAGACAGCTCCTATAATTCACCCCTCCACTTT; CDR3: CASSSPTDSSYNSPLHF
J: TRBJ2-7; size: NA; D: NA; V: TRBV11-2; DNA: TGTGCCAGCAGCTTAGGTTCTGTCTACGAGCAGTACTTC; CDR3: CASSLGSVYEQYF
J: TRBJ2-5; size: NA; D: NA; V: TRBV2; DNA: TGTGCCAGCAGTCAAGGCGCTCAGAGGGAGACCCAGTACTTC; CDR3: CASSQGAQRETQYF
J: TRBJ2-7; size: NA; D: NA; V: TRBV21-1; DNA: TGTGCCAGCAGCAGGACAGTCCGCTACGAGCAGTACTTC; CDR3: CASSRTVRYEQYF
J: TRBJ2-7; size: NA; D: TRBD1; V: TRBV3-1/TRBV3-2; DNA: TGTGCCAGCAGCCAGGACAGGGGCTCCTACGAGCAGTACTTC; CDR3: CASSQDRGSYEQYF
J: TRBJ1-1; size: NA; D: NA; V: TRBV28; DNA: TGTGCCAGCTTGAGGGGAGGTAGTACTGAAGCTTTCTTT; CDR3: CASLRGGSTEAFF
J: TRBJ2-7; size: NA; D: NA; V: TRBV4-2; DNA: TGTGCCAGCAGCCAACAGCCGGGATCCTACGAGCAGTACTTC; CDR3: CASSQQPGSYEQYF
J: TRBJ2-1; size: NA; D: NA; V: TRBV5-1; DNA: TGCGCCAGCAGCGGAGGACCCGACAATGAGCAGTTCTTC; CDR3: CASSGGPDNEQFF
J: TRBJ2-3; size: NA; D: TRBD2; V: TRBV19; DNA: TGTGCCACCCGTACTAGCGGGGGCACAGATACGCAGTATTTT; CDR3: CATRTSGGTDTQYF
J: TRBJ2-7; size: NA; D: NA; V: TRBV7-6; DNA: TGTGCCAGCAGCTGGGGGGAGCTACCAACCTACGAGCAGTACTTC; CDR3: CASSWGELPTYEQYF
J: TRBJ1-2; size: once; D: NA; V: TRBV18; DNA: TGTGCCAGCTCACCACCCCTACAGGGCTCGTACGGCTATGGCTACACCTTC; CDR3: CASSPPLQGSYGYGYTF
J: TRBJ2-3; size: NA; D: TRBD2; V: TRBV5-4; DNA: TGTGCCAGCAGCGATAGCGGGAGGTCAGATACGCAGTATTTT; CDR3: CASSDSGRSDTQYF
J: TRBJ1-5; size: NA; D: TRBD1; V: TRBV27; DNA: TGTGCCAGCAGTATGGGGACAGGGAAAAATCAGCCCCAGCATTTT; CDR3: CASSMGTGKNQPQHF
J: TRBJ2-7; size: NA; D: NA; V: TRBV10-2; DNA: TGCGCCAGCAGGACTAGCTACGAGCAGTACTTC; CDR3: CASRTSYEQYF
J: TRBJ2-4; size: NA; D: TRBD1; V: TRBV2; DNA: TGTGCCACCACCTTCCGAGACAGGGGGGACATTCAGTACTTC; CDR3: CATTFRDRGDIQYF
J: TRBJ2-7; size: NA; D: TRBD2; V: TRBV11-2; DNA: TGTGCCAGCAGCTACCGGGTAGCGGGAGTCGAGCAGTACTTC; CDR3: CASSYRVAGVEQYF
J: TRBJ2-3; size: NA; D: TRBD2; V: TRBV3-1/TRBV3-2; DNA: TGTGCCAGCAGCCAAGAGACTAGCCTTATCCTTGGTACGCAGTATTTT; CDR3: CASSQETSLILGTQYF
J: TRBJ1-3; size: NA; D: NA; V: TRBV6-5; DNA: TGTGCCAGCAAGTTTCGGGAAACTGGAAACACCATATATTTT; CDR3: CASKFRETGNTIYF
J: TRBJ1-5; size: NA; D: NA; V: TRBV4-2; DNA: TGTGCCAGCAGCCAATCCCACCCCCGGGGGGGACGTTATAGCAATCAGCCCCAGCATTTT; CDR3: CASSQSHPRGGRYSNQPQHF
J: TRBJ1-5; size: NA; D: TRBD1; V: TRBV29-1; DNA: TGCAGCGTCTCCACAGGGGTTAACAATCAGCCCCAGCATTTT; CDR3: CSVSTGVNNQPQHF
J: TRBJ2-5; size: NA; D: NA; V: TRBV13; DNA: TGTGCCAGCAGCCAAAGGGGTCTCCAAGAGACCCAGTACTTC; CDR3: CASSQRGLQETQYF
J: TRBJ2-1; size: NA; D: NA; V: TRBV7-8; DNA: TGTGCCAGCAGCCTTGGGACTGTCAGTCTGTTCTTC; CDR3: CASSLGTVSLFF
J: TRBJ2-7; size: NA; D: TRBD1; V: TRBV7-8; DNA: TGTGCCAGCAGCCGAACAGGGGTTGACGAGCAGTACTTC; CDR3: CASSRTGVDEQYF
J: TRBJ1-6; size: NA; D: TRBD1; V: TRBV19; DNA: TGTGCCAGTAGTTTCACAGGGGGCCCGAGCTCCTATAATTCACCCCTCCACTTT; CDR3: CASSFTGGPSSYNSPLHF
J: TRBJ2-5; size: NA; D: TRBD2; V: TRBV7-2; DNA: TGTGCCAGCAGGGCGGGGGGGCAAGAGACCCAGTACTTC; CDR3: CASRAGGQETQYF
J: TRBJ1-4; size: NA; D: NA; V: TRBV18; DNA: TGTGCCAGCTCACCACCGGGCAGACCTAATGAAAAACTGTTTTTT; CDR3: CASSPPGRPNEKLFF
J: TRBJ2-7; size: NA; D: NA; V: TRBV12-3/TRBV12-4; DNA: TGTGCCAGCAGTGCACGGAGCTCCTACGAGCAGTACTTC; CDR3: CASSARSSYEQYF
J: TRBJ2-1; size: NA; D: NA; V: TRBV4-3; DNA: TGCGCCAGCAGCTCCCGACCGAGCGACCCCAATGAGCAGTTCTTC; CDR3: CASSSRPSDPNEQFF
J: TRBJ1-2; size: NA; D: TRBD1; V: TRBV19; DNA: TGTGCCAGTAGCAACAGGGGGAACTATGGCTACACCTTC; CDR3: CASSNRGNYGYTF
J: TRBJ1-6; size: NA; D: NA; V: TRBV30; DNA: TGTGCCTGGAGTCCAAAAATCAGGGAAGGCTCCTATAATTCACCCCTCCACTTT; CDR3: CAWSPKIREGSYNSPLHF
J: TRBJ2-3; size: NA; D: NA; V: TRBV5-1; DNA: TGCGCCAGCAGCTTGGGAGGGGGTCTCACAGATACGCAGTATTTT; CDR3: CASSLGGGLTDTQYF
J: TRBJ2-7; size: NA; D: TRBD1; V: TRBV4-1; DNA: TGCGCCAGCAGCCAGGGGAAACGGACAGGGGAGGAATCCTACGAGCAGTACTTC; CDR3: CASSQGKRTGEESYEQYF
J: TRBJ1-4; size: NA; D: NA; V: TRBV18; DNA: TGTGCCAGCTCACCACCGACAGCCGCTAATGAAAAACTGTTTTTT; CDR3: CASSPPTAANEKLFF
J: TRBJ1-2; size: NA; D: NA; V: TRBV3-1/TRBV3-2; DNA: TGTGCCAGCAGCCAAGATAACCAGGGCTGCTATGGCTACACCTTC; CDR3: CASSQDNQGCYGYTF
J: TRBJ2-7; size: once; D: NA; V: TRBV7-8; DNA: TGTGCCAGCAGCTTAGTGTTGGACGGGGGTCTTTCCTACGAGCAGTACTTC; CDR3: CASSLVLDGGLSYEQYF